This TCR beta chain was recorded in a study of cytomegalovirus exposure and HLA in healthy donors. Regarding this clone: One junction end does not reproduce the germline sequence, and a read error may be involved.

The CDR3 sequence is 15 residues long. Germline values: CDR1 SGHRS, CDR2 YFSETQ. The PCR ran on 60 Vbeta and 13 Jbeta primers. Using immunoSEQ multiplex PCR, the repertoire was profiled, and TCRdb retains in-frame clones only, with some absent. The sample lists fewer than 250,000 clones, about 80% seen once, with around 1.8% in the top ten. This receptor was taken from a man in his late teens or twenties in good health and CMV-seronegative. This chain connects TRBV5-1 to TRBJ2-7; 9 nucleotides agree with TRBD1. Input material: PBMCs. In DNA form, the CDR3 reads TGCGCCAGCAGCATAACGGGACAGGGCTCCCACGAGCAGTACTTC. Translated: CASSITGQGSHEQYF.